This T cell receptor (beta chain) was identified during a study of T cells in Graves' hyperthyroidism and ophthalmopathy. Study results and limitations: Patients with ophthalmopathy were separated from those with stable hyperthyroidism by a 13 V-J model. The blood repertoire included most of the expanded thyroid clonotypes above 0.001.

A Clinical Activity Score of at least 3, a NOSPECS grade of at least 4 and a duration under 3 months were recorded in the ophthalmopathy patients. The authors obtained PBMCs from more than 8 ml of fresh peripheral blood. This clonotype has ten or more counts. As yet, its antigen is unknown. Between the trimmed V and J ends, which lost 7 bases and 8 bases, there was a span of 17 bases. This CDR3 has 14 amino acids. The germline CDR1 and CDR2 sequences are MDHEN and SYDVKM. The source material, RNA transcripts, was used to amplify TCR beta CDR3 regions. Using the HTBI primer set, a first-round RT-PCR was run on the TCR CDR3. TCRdb re-called the multiplex PCR reads with MiXCR, one entry per CDR3 protein. The table lists some 490,000 distinct CDR3 sequences, around a fifth of them singletons.

The sample consisted of blood. The genes are TRBV28 and TRBJ1-4; D gene ambiguous. The TCR was taken from a woman aged 65 to 85 with Graves' ophthalmopathy. The CDR3 sequence: CASIKSNFAEKLFF. The DNA for the CDR3 is TGTGCCAGCATTAAAAGCAATTTTGCGGAAAAACTGTTTTTT.